The rows below give T cell receptor beta chains drawn from one sample of a study of T cell responses to AZD1222 COVID-19 vaccine. Profiled with immunoSEQ multiplex PCR; TCRdb holds only in-frame clones, not every one. The sample contains 140,000 to 150,000 clones, roughly nine tenths of which appear only once. The sequenced sample was peripheral blood, obtained on day 0 of AZD1222 vaccination. Receptors were obtained from an adult in good health. Each CDR3 is given with its conserved first and last residue. A D gene is named only where the DNA matches it firmly. Clone size is not always given. Where it is, it says once, few, many or a class for expanded clones.

d_call cdr3_length j_call clone_size v_call cdr3_aa cdr3_nt
NA 13 TRBJ1-5 NA TRBV7-2 CASSLVGNQPQHF TGTGCCAGCAGCTTAGTGGGTAATCAGCCCCAGCATTTT
NA 12 TRBJ1-2 NA TRBV5-5 CASSLFLYGYTF TGTGCCAGCAGCTTGTTTTTATATGGCTACACCTTC
TRBD2 16 TRBJ2-3 once TRBV2 CASTTGLAGSTDTQYF TGTGCCAGCACCACCGGACTAGCGGGGAGCACAGATACGCAGTATTTT
NA 16 TRBJ2-6 once TRBV18 CASSPPGFSGANVLTF TGTGCCAGCTCACCCCCAGGGTTCTCTGGGGCCAACGTCCTGACTTTC
NA 14 TRBJ1-2 NA TRBV6-6 CASSSQGPAYGYTF TGTGCCAGCAGTTCCCAGGGGCCCGCCTATGGCTACACCTTC
NA 14 TRBJ1-5 few TRBV7-4 CASSPGLHHQPQHF TGTGCCAGCAGCCCCGGGCTCCACCATCAGCCCCAGCATTTT
NA 14 TRBJ1-1 NA TRBV19 CASNLVQGVTEAFF TGTGCCAGTAATTTGGTCCAGGGAGTCACTGAAGCTTTCTTT
NA 17 TRBJ2-7 NA TRBV27 CASTRWGVRTASYEQYF TGTGCCAGCACCCGTTGGGGGGTTCGGACAGCTTCCTACGAGCAGTACTTC
NA 16 TRBJ2-7 few TRBV3-1/TRBV3-2 CASSHNRDTGSYEQYF TGTGCCAGCAGCCATAACCGGGACACGGGATCCTACGAGCAGTACTTC
NA 14 TRBJ2-7 NA TRBV7-8 CASSVAGLYFEQYF TGTGCCAGCAGCGTAGCAGGGTTGTACTTCGAGCAGTACTTC
NA 14 TRBJ2-1 few TRBV27 CASRTSGSYNEQFF TGTGCCAGCAGGACTTCGGGCTCCTACAATGAGCAGTTCTTC
NA 15 TRBJ1-2 NA TRBV11-2 CASSLEAGPNYGYTF TGTGCCAGCAGCTTAGAAGCGGGCCCTAACTATGGCTACACCTTC
TRBD1 14 TRBJ1-2 NA TRBV29-1 CSVVSTGGAYGYTF TGCAGCGTTGTTTCGACAGGGGGCGCGTATGGCTACACCTTC
TRBD2 14 TRBJ2-3 NA TRBV28 CASSRSGRGHSQYF TGTGCCAGCAGCCGTAGCGGGAGGGGTCATTCGCAGTATTTT
TRBD2 15 TRBJ2-1 NA TRBV27 CASSSREGPKSEQFF TGTGCCAGCAGTTCCCGGGAGGGCCCAAAGAGCGAGCAGTTCTTC
NA 17 TRBJ1-6 once TRBV5-6 CASSYFGVRSYNSPLHF TGTGCCAGCAGCTACTTTGGGGTCCGCTCCTATAATTCACCCCTCCACTTT
NA 15 TRBJ1-1 NA TRBV5-4 CASSLLEGIGTEAFF TGTGCCAGCAGCTTGCTCGAGGGAATCGGAACTGAAGCTTTCTTT
NA 12 TRBJ2-7 NA TRBV7-9 CASSLGTNEQYF TGTGCCAGCAGCTTAGGAACCAACGAGCAGTACTTC
NA 14 TRBJ1-5 NA TRBV5-1 CASSHGAGNQPQHF TGCGCCAGCAGCCACGGGGCAGGGAATCAGCCCCAGCATTTT
NA 14 TRBJ2-5 NA TRBV5-1 CASPSPPNQETQYF TGCGCCAGCCCCTCCCCCCCCAACCAAGAGACCCAGTACTTC
NA 14 TRBJ2-2 NA TRBV10-3 CAISLVGVTGELFF TGTGCCATCAGTTTGGTCGGTGTCACCGGGGAGCTGTTTTTT
NA 15 TRBJ1-1 NA TRBV6-5 CASSSPGQVNTEAFF TGTGCCAGCAGTTCACCGGGACAAGTGAACACTGAAGCTTTCTTT
NA 12 TRBJ2-7 NA TRBV7-2 CASGGISYEQYF TGTGCCAGCGGGGGGATATCCTACGAGCAGTACTTC
NA 14 TRBJ1-6 NA TRBV28 CASSKEKTSPPLHF TGTGCCAGCAGTAAGGAGAAAACCTCCCCACCCCTCCACTTT
TRBD1 16 TRBJ1-6 NA TRBV7-6 CASSSQGATYNSPLHF TGTGCCAGCAGCTCTCAGGGGGCGACATATAATTCACCCCTCCACTTT
TRBD1 17 TRBJ2-3 NA TRBV24-1 CATSPDRVLSGTDTQYF TGTGCCACTTCTCCGGACAGGGTATTATCGGGGACAGATACGCAGTATTTT
TRBD1 15 TRBJ2-2 NA TRBV11-2 CASSLGDRDTGELFF TGTGCCAGCAGCTTGGGGGACAGGGACACCGGGGAGCTGTTTTTT
NA 14 TRBJ2-1 NA TRBV7-2 CASSLHLTANEQFF TGTGCCAGCAGCTTACACTTAACAGCTAATGAGCAGTTCTTC
NA 12 TRBJ2-1 NA TRBV5-4 CATRDSYNEQFF TGTGCCACCAGGGACTCTTACAATGAGCAGTTCTTC
NA 11 TRBJ2-1 NA TRBV19 CASRLVNEQFF TGTGCCAGTAGACTAGTCAATGAGCAGTTCTTC
NA 13 TRBJ2-1 NA TRBV6-1 CASSEGGYRFEFF TGTGCCAGCAGTGAGGGGGGTTACAGGTTTGAGTTCTTC